These T cell receptor beta chains were read from a single sample in a study of T cells in Graves' hyperthyroidism and ophthalmopathy. Using its own MiXCR run on the multiplex PCR reads, TCRdb lists one record per CDR3 protein. The table records some 550,000 distinct CDR3 sequences, about a fifth of them present only once. The sequenced sample was blood. These receptors were taken from a man between 18 and 29 years old with Graves' hyperthyroidism. CDR3s include the opening cysteine and the closing phenylalanine or tryptophan. The order of the fields is D gene, J gene, clone size, V gene, CDR3 protein, CDR3 DNA. The D gene is left open where the match is weak. Clone sizes are given selectively: once, few, many, or a class where the clone is expanded.

D: TRBD1
J: TRBJ1-1
size: NA
V: TRBV18
CDR3: CASSPPTGDTEAFF
DNA: TGTGCCAGCTCACCACCGACAGGGGACACTGAAGCTTTCTTT

D: NA
J: TRBJ2-7
size: many
V: TRBV6-5
CDR3: CASSYGPGDSYEQYF
DNA: TGTGCCAGCAGTTACGGCCCAGGGGATTCCTACGAGCAGTACTTC

D: NA
J: TRBJ1-2
size: many
V: TRBV7-2
CDR3: CASSLRVGRDYGYTF
DNA: TGTGCCAGCAGCTTACGGGTTGGGAGAGACTATGGCTACACCTTC

D: NA
J: TRBJ1-1
size: many
V: TRBV18
CDR3: CASSPRDNTEAFF
DNA: TGTGCCAGCTCACCTAGGGACAATACTGAAGCTTTCTTT

D: TRBD1
J: TRBJ1-1
size: few
V: TRBV5-5
CDR3: CASSLLTGTGGPEAFF
DNA: TGTGCCAGCAGCTTGCTCACCGGGACAGGGGGCCCTGAAGCTTTCTTT

D: NA
J: TRBJ2-7
size: NA
V: TRBV11-1
CDR3: CASSPLKGGLSVGEQYF
DNA: TGTGCCAGCAGCCCTTTGAAGGGGGGCCTCTCCGTCGGCGAGCAGTACTTC

D: NA
J: TRBJ2-2
size: NA
V: TRBV20-1
CDR3: CSARRWINTGELFF
DNA: TGCAGTGCTAGAAGATGGATCAACACCGGGGAGCTGTTTTTT

D: NA
J: TRBJ2-2
size: once
V: TRBV3-1
CDR3: CASSQGWGFGTGELFF
DNA: TGTGCCAGCAGCCAAGGGTGGGGGTTCGGGACCGGGGAGCTGTTTTTT

D: TRBD1
J: TRBJ1-3
size: many
V: TRBV7-8
CDR3: CASSLGTGDGNTIYF
DNA: TGTGCCAGCAGCTTAGGCACAGGGGACGGAAACACCATATATTTT

D: NA
J: TRBJ2-7
size: many
V: TRBV7-8
CDR3: CASSLVPGLYEQYF
DNA: TGTGCCAGCAGCTTAGTTCCAGGGCTCTACGAGCAGTACTTC

D: NA
J: TRBJ1-3
size: once
V: TRBV6-1
CDR3: CASTPSTGSGNTIYF
DNA: TGTGCCAGCACGCCTTCGACAGGCTCTGGAAACACCATATATTTT

D: NA
J: TRBJ2-2
size: many
V: TRBV11-2
CDR3: CASSRYGAGELFF
DNA: TGTGCCAGCAGTCGGTATGGGGCCGGGGAGCTGTTTTTT

D: TRBD1
J: TRBJ2-7
size: few
V: TRBV15
CDR3: CATSRTGAYEQYF
DNA: TGTGCCACCAGCCGGACAGGAGCCTACGAGCAGTACTTC

D: NA
J: TRBJ2-7
size: many
V: TRBV7-9
CDR3: CASSQLVSYEQYF
DNA: TGTGCCAGCAGCCAGCTTGTTTCCTACGAGCAGTACTTC

D: NA
J: TRBJ1-2
size: many
V: TRBV5-1
CDR3: CASSWNREGYTF
DNA: TGCGCCAGCAGCTGGAACAGGGAAGGCTACACCTTC

D: NA
J: TRBJ1-5
size: NA
V: TRBV5-1
CDR3: CASSLGTDRGQPQHF
DNA: TGCGCCAGCAGCTTGGGGACGGATCGGGGTCAGCCCCAGCATTTT